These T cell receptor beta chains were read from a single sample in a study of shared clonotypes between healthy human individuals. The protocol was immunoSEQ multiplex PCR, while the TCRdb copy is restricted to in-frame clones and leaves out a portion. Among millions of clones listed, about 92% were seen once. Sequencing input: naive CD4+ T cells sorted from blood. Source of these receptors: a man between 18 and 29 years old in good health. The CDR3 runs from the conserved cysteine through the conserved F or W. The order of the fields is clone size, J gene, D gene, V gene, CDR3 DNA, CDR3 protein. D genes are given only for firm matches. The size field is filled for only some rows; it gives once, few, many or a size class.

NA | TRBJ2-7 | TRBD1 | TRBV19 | TGTGCCAGTAGTTTCCTCGGGACAGGGAATGAGCAGTACTTC | CASSFLGTGNEQYF
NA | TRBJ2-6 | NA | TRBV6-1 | TGTGCCAGCAGGACGAATGGGGCCAACGTCCTGACTTTC | CASRTNGANVLTF
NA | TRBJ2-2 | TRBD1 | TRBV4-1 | TGCGCCAGCAGCCAGAGACAGGGAACGAACACCGGGGAGCTGTTTTTT | CASSQRQGTNTGELFF
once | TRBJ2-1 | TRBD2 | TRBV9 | TGTGCCAGCAGCGTAGCCCTAACCGGGACTAGTGTCATTATAGATGAGCAGTTCTTC | CASSVALTGTSVIIDEQFF
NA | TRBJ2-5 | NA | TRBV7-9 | TGTGCCAGCAGCTACCGCGCCCAAGAGACCCAGTACTTC | CASSYRAQETQYF
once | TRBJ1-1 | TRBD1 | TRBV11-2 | TGTGCCAGCAGCTTAGCGGGCAGGGGGGGCACTGAAGCTTTCTTT | CASSLAGRGGTEAFF
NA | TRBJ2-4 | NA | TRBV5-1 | TGCGCCAGCAGCTTAGAGGGCAACATTCAGTACTTC | CASSLEGNIQYF
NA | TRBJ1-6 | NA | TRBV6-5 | TGTGCCAGCAGTTATCTGGGTACTTCACCCCTCCACTTT | CASSYLGTSPLHF
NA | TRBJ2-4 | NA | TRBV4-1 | TGCGCCAGCAGCCAGATATTACAGGGAACGCTAGCCAAAAACATTCAGTACTTC | CASSQILQGTLAKNIQYF
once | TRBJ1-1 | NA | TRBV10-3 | TGTGCCATCTCCGATTCTATGAACACTGAAGCTTTCTTT | CAISDSMNTEAFF
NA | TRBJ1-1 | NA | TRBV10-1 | TGCGCCAGCAGTGTCGGGTCGACTCGAGACACTGAAGCTTTCTTT | CASSVGSTRDTEAFF
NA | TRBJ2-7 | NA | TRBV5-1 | TGCGCCAGCAGTCTCGACACACCCGAGCAGTACTTC | CASSLDTPEQYF
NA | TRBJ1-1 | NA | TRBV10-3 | TGTGCCATCACCCGGAACCCTTACCCGGGACTCGCGAACACTGAAGCTTTCTTT | CAITRNPYPGLANTEAFF
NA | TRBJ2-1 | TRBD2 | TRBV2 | TGTGCCAGCAGGGAGCGGGGGGGGCAGTTCTTC | CASRERGGQFF
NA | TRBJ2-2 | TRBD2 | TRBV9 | TGTGCCAGCAGCGTTAGCGGGGGGGACGCCGGGGAGCTGTTTTTT | CASSVSGGDAGELFF
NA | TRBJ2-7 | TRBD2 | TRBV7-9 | TGTGCCAGCAGCCCTCGGACTAGCGGGCCCTCCAGTAAATATTACGAGCAGTACTTC | CASSPRTSGPSSKYYEQYF
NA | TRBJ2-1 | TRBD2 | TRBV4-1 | TGCGCCAGCAGCCAACTAGCGGGAGGTGGCGGGAATGAGCAGTTCTTC | CASSQLAGGGGNEQFF
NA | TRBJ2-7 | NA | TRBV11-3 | TGTGCCAGCAGCTTAGGGCGGGGTTCCTACGAGCAGTACTTC | CASSLGRGSYEQYF
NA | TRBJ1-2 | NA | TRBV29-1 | TGCAGCGTTGAGCGTCCTAACAACTATGGCTACACCTTC | CSVERPNNYGYTF
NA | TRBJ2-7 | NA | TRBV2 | TGTGCCAGCAGTAGGGACCACTCCTACGAGCAGTACTTC | CASSRDHSYEQYF
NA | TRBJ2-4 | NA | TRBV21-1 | TGTGCCAGCAGCAAAGAGCGGACAGCGATAGCCAAAAACATTCAGTACTTC | CASSKERTAIAKNIQYF
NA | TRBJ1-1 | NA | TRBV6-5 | TGTGCCAGCAGTTACAATACGGCTATGAACACTGAAGCTTTCTTT | CASSYNTAMNTEAFF
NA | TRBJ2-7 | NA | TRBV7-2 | TGTGCCAGCAGCTTAGTCCGGCAGCCAGGCTACGAGCAGTACTTC | CASSLVRQPGYEQYF
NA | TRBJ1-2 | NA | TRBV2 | TGTGCCAGCAGTATTACAGAGAGTTATGGCTACACCTTC | CASSITESYGYTF
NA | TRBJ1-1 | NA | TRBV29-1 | TGCAGCGTTGAAGAACGAGGGTCCACTGAAGCTTTCTTT | CSVEERGSTEAFF
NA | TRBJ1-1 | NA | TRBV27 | TGTGCCACCCGAGGGTACACAGGGATGAACACTGAAGCTTTCTTT | CATRGYTGMNTEAFF
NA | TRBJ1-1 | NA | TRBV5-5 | TGTGCCAGCAGCCCGGAGACCGGGACGGAAGCTTTCTTT | CASSPETGTEAFF
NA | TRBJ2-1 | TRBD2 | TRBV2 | TGTGCCAGTCAGCGGGAGGTTTACAATGAGCAGTTCTTC | CASQREVYNEQFF
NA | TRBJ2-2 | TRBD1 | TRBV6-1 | TGTGCCAGCAGTGGGAACCCGGGACAGGGCACCGGGGAGCTGTTTTTT | CASSGNPGQGTGELFF
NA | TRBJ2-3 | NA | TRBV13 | TGTGCCAGCAGCCTCGGGACAAGGATGTGGGGCACAGATACGCAGTATTTT | CASSLGTRMWGTDTQYF
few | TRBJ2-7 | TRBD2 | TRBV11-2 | TGTGCCAGCGGAGCCAGCGGGAGCCTGCACGAGCAGTACTTC | CASGASGSLHEQYF
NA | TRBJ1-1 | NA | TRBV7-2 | TGTGCCAGCAGAGCAAATCCGGACCCCAGGACTGAAGCTTTCTTT | CASRANPDPRTEAFF
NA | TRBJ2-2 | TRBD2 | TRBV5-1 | TGCGCCAGCAGCCAACCGGGACTAGCGGTTACCGGGGAGCTGTTTTTT | CASSQPGLAVTGELFF
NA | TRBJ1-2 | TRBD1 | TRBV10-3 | TGTGCCATCAGTACAGGGGGAGGTGGCTACACCTTC | CAISTGGGGYTF